The T cell receptor beta chain described here comes from a study of regulatory T cells in long-lasting Graves disease. Indicated time point: newly diagnosed GD, antithyroid drugs for less than 3 months. Preparation of the TCR library used RNA extracted from PBMCs. Each patient gave 7 to 10 milliliters of EDTA-anticoagulated peripheral blood. Study conclusions and caveats: Newly diagnosed disease favored TRBV20-1 and TRBJ2-1 over persistent disease.

This CDR3 has 13 residues. Germline V gene lookup returns CDR1 MDHEN and CDR2 SYDVKM. With 3 bases removed from V and 2 bases from J, the gap between germline ends came to 7 bases. CDR3-region Arm-PCR and iRepertoire HTBI primers produced the TCR beta libraries. One entry per CDR3 protein, called by TCRdb with MiXCR from the multiplex PCR reads. The table records about 620,000 distinct CDR3 sequences, around 15% of them present only once. Many counts were recorded for this clonotype. Its antigen is not known. This sample also belongs to another study, concerning T cells in Graves' hyperthyroidism and ophthalmopathy.

Sequenced here: peripheral blood mononuclear cells (PBMCs), sampled at new diagnosis, from a patient treated with antithyroid drugs. This clonotype was obtained from a woman younger than 45 with Graves disease. The chain recombines TRBV28 with TRBJ1-1; D remains ambiguous. For the CDR3, the DNA is TGTGCCAGCAGTTTGTTAGACAACACTGAAGCTTTCTTT. This translates into CASSLLDNTEAFF.